The 18 T cell receptor beta chains presented below share a single source sample, sequenced in a study of control samples from healthy donors and cancer patients. The data were produced by immunoSEQ multiplex PCR, yet TCRdb's version contains in-frame clones alone and is incomplete. Of around 51,000 clones in the sample, approximately 80% are singletons; the top ten hold around 10%. The specimen sequenced was blood. The receptors here all came from a man in his sixties or seventies in good health.

This clone was found once. V usage is TRBV28 and J usage is TRBJ2-7, with TRBD1 identical over 9 bases. In germline, CDR1 is MDHEN, CDR2 SYDVKM. V was pared by 7 bases and J by 1 base, with 2 bases of the junction left unmatched. This CDR3 is built from 13 residues. The CDR3, as DNA: TGTGCCAGCAAAGGGACAGGGTCCTACGAGCAGTACTTC. Translating it yields CASKGTGSYEQYF.

This chain joins TRBV5-1 and TRBJ1-2; perhaps TRBD1 as D (6 bases). Looked up from germline, CDR1 is SGHRS and CDR2 is YFSETQ. V lost 0 bases and J 7 bases, leaving 10 bases between the germline ends. The CDR3 runs 13 residues. This CDR3 reads CASSLEAGVGYTF. The CDR3 nucleotides read TGCGCCAGCAGCTTGGAGGCAGGGGTTGGCTACACCTTC.

This clone was seen a single time. The chain joins TRBV19 to TRBJ2-1; D is perhaps TRBD1 (6 bases). The CDR3 contains 17 residues. CDR1 and CDR2 from the germline V gene are LNHDA and SQIVND (reference sequence). V was trimmed by 7 bases and J by 0 bases, leaving 19 bases between them. The CDR3 sequence is CASTPAWGRSSYNEQFF. CDR3 DNA: TGTGCCAGTACCCCAGCCTGGGGGCGCAGCTCCTACAATGAGCAGTTCTTC. The full variable domain, completed using reference TRBV19 and TRBJ2-1, is DGGITQSPKYLFRKEGQNVTLSCEQNLNHDAMYWYRQDPGQGLRLIYYSQIVNDFQKGDIAEGYSVSREKKESFPLTVTSAQKNPTAFYLCASTPAWGRSSYNEQFFGPGTRLTVL.

V is TRBV28 and J is TRBJ1-5, with a weak D call TRBD1 (5 bases). The CDR3 has 15 residues. In germline, CDR1 is MDHEN, CDR2 SYDVKM. Trimming removed 4 bases at V and 6 bases at J, with 16 bases between. The DNA of the CDR3 is TGTGCCAGCAGTTCCGGGACGGATGTGGGTCAGCCCCAGCATTTT. Translated, it gives CASSSGTDVGQPQHF. The whole variable domain, remainder taken from reference TRBV28 and TRBJ1-5, is DVKVTQSSRYLVKRTGEKVFLECVQDMDHENMFWYRQDPGLGLRLIYFSYDVKMKEKGDIPEGYSVSREKKERFSLILESASTNQTSMYLCASSSGTDVGQPQHFGDGTRLSIL.

J is TRBJ2-1 and V is TRBV7-8, with D hard to call. V dropped 4 bases and J dropped 8 bases, with 6 bases sitting between them. The CDR3 is made up of 11 amino acids. The germline CDR1 and CDR2 sequences are SGHVS and FQNEAQ. The DNA for the CDR3 is TGTGCCAGCAGCTGGTTCGATGAGCAGTTCTTC. It translates to CASSWFDEQFF.

To note about this clone: Germline is not matched at one junction end, which may reflect a read error. The chain links TRBV12-3 or TRBV12-4 to TRBJ2-7; tentative D call: TRBD2 (7 bases). This CDR3 is built from 11 residues. CDR3 loop: CASSLDSSGGF. The CDR3 bases are TGTGCCAGCAGTCTGGACAGCTCGGGAGGTTTC.

The V call is TRBV19, the J call TRBJ1-1; D remains ambiguous. Germline V gene data show CDR1 as LNHDA and CDR2 as SQIVND (reference sequence). With 6 bases removed from V and 4 bases from J, the gap between germline ends came to 12 bases. The CDR3 extends over 13 amino acids. CDR3 sequence (DNA): TGTGCCAGTAGCCGCCTCCTTGGCACTGAAGCTTTCTTT. Translating it yields CASSRLLGTEAFF.

The chain links TRBV18 to TRBJ1-2; 8 nucleotides line up with TRBD1. V lost 3 bases, J lost 0 bases, and 3 bases stayed unmatched. In germline, CDR1 is KGHSH, CDR2 LQKENI. CDR3 size: 15 residues. CDR3 nucleotide sequence: TGTGCCAGCTCACCTCAGGGGGCGCCTAACTATGGCTACACCTTC. This gives the protein CASSPQGAPNYGYTF.

This CDR3 reads CASSRWGGENEKLFF. The CDR3 coding sequence is TGTGCCAGCAGCCGCTGGGGGGGGGAGAATGAAAAACTGTTTTTT. The chain carries TRBV28 and TRBJ1-4, with D possibly being TRBD1 (5 bases). The CDR3 totals 15 residues. The V gene's germline CDR1 is MDHEN and CDR2 SYDVKM. V lost 6 bases, J lost 5 bases, and 16 bases lay in between.

J is TRBJ1-1 and V is TRBV21-1. TRBV21-1 is a documented pseudogene. There are 12 residues in the CDR3. CDR3: CAPPIGNTEAFF. The CDR3 DNA sequence: TGTGCCCCTCCAATAGGTAACACTGAAGCTTTCTTT.

This clone was counted a single time. The genes are TRBV6-5 and TRBJ2-2; no definite D call. The CDR3 totals 15 residues. V was clipped by 7 bases and J by 4 bases, with 16 bases between them. Germline V gives CDR1 MNHEY, CDR2 SVGAGI. The CDR3 spells CASTLGGVGTGELFF. In DNA form, the CDR3 reads TGTGCCAGCACTCTGGGTGGGGTAGGCACCGGGGAGCTGTTTTTT.

The chain has TRBV5-1 and TRBJ2-2; 11 bases align to TRBD2. V lost 6 bases and J lost 2; bases outside the gene matches: 6. This CDR3 is 16 amino acids long. The germline V gene encodes CDR1 SGHRS and CDR2 YFSETQ. The CDR3 DNA sequence: TGCGCCAGCACCACCGGACTAGCGGGTAACACCGGGGAGCTGTTTTTT. Its translation: CASTTGLAGNTGELFF.

The CDR3 loop reads CATSREPGTYEQYF. The CDR3 DNA sequence: TGTGCCACCAGCAGAGAACCGGGTACCTACGAGCAGTACTTC. This chain connects TRBV15 to TRBJ2-7; no reliable D call. Germline V CDR1 and CDR2: LNHNV, YYDKDF (reference sequence). V shed 0 bases and J shed 2 bases, with 8 bases lying between them. The CDR3 extends over 14 amino acids.

V gene TRBV7-2 combines with J gene TRBJ2-1; 10 nucleotides agree with TRBD2. CDR3 length equals 14 residues. The V gene end was trimmed by 1 base and the J gene end by 13 bases; junction bases not matched to a gene: 7. Germline V gives CDR1 SGHTA, CDR2 FQGNSA. The CDR3 nucleotides are TGTGCCAGCAGCTTAGTAAGCGGGGGGGCCCAACAGTTCTTC. The encoded protein is CASSLVSGGAQQFF. Supplemented by reference TRBV7-2 and TRBJ2-1, the full variable domain reads GAGVSQSPSNKVTEKGKDVELRCDPISGHTALYWYRQSLGQGLEFLIYFQGNSAPDKSGLPSDRFSAERTGGSVSTLTIQRTQQEDSAVYLCASSLVSGGAQQFFGPGTRLTVL.

The chain has TRBV3-1 (or the pseudogene TRBV3-2) and TRBJ2-1; D gene uncertain. The CDR3 extends over 14 amino acids. V lost 0 bases to trimming and J lost 10 bases, with 13 bases between them. Germline V gives CDR1 LGHDT, CDR2 YNNKEL (reference sequence). CDR3 coding DNA: TGTGCCAGCAGCCAAGATCTCAGGTCTTGGGAGCAGTTCTTC. Translation: CASSQDLRSWEQFF.

V and J are TRBV2 and TRBJ2-6, with a possible D match to TRBD1 (6 bases). This CDR3 region has 17 residues. The germline gives CDR1 SNHLY, CDR2 FYNNEI. The V end was cut by 2 bases, the J end by 3 bases, with 14 bases between. CDR3 protein: CASSEKAGASGANVLTF. The CDR3 DNA follows: TGTGCCAGCAGTGAAAAGGCAGGGGCTAGTGGGGCCAACGTCCTGACTTTC.

The V gene is TRBV19, the J gene TRBJ2-7, with TRBD1 matching 8 bases. The CDR3 totals 14 residues. In germline, CDR1 is LNHDA, CDR2 SQIVND (reference sequence). Trimming took 6 bases from V and 3 from J; bases not matched to a gene: 7. The CDR3: CASRSRDRNYEQYF. CDR3 nucleotide sequence: TGTGCCAGTAGATCCCGGGACAGGAACTACGAGCAGTACTTC.

The chain couples TRBV7-2 to TRBJ1-1; a weak D match, TRBD1 (5 bases). The CDR3 contains 13 residues. With 6 bases removed from V and 12 bases from J, the gap between germline ends came to 20 bases. The germline CDR1 and CDR2 sequences are SGHTA and FQGNSA. The CDR3: CASSPDSVFDPFF. The DNA of the CDR3 is TGTGCCAGCAGTCCCGACAGTGTCTTCGACCCTTTCTTT.